The rows below give T cell receptor beta chains drawn from one sample of a study of blood T cell repertoires in COVID-19. Some clones are missing from TCRdb's copy, which holds only in-frame ones; the method was immunoSEQ multiplex PCR. The sample contains about 140,000 clones, around 87% of which appear only once. The sample comprised peripheral blood. These receptors all come from a middle-aged man who had recovered from COVID-19. The CDR3 runs from the conserved cysteine through the conserved F or W. Fields, in order: clone size, V gene, D gene, J gene, CDR3 DNA, CDR3 protein. A D gene is named only where the DNA matches it firmly. A row's size may be missing; if present it is once, few, many or a size class.

-,TRBV5-1,TRBD2,TRBJ2-5,TGCGCCAGCAGCCCGCGGTTAGCGGGGGGGCCCGAAGAGACCCAGTACTTC,CASSPRLAGGPEETQYF
-,TRBV14,-,TRBJ1-2,TGTGCCAGCAGTTTTGACAGAAATGGCTACACCTTC,CASSFDRNGYTF
few,TRBV6-2/TRBV6-3,TRBD1,TRBJ1-5,TGTGCCAGCAGTTACCCGGACAGGGGGCTATGGTTAAGCAATCAGCCCCAGCATTTT,CASSYPDRGLWLSNQPQHF
-,TRBV5-6,TRBD1,TRBJ1-5,TGTGCCAGCAGCCTCCGGGACAGGCCCAATCAGCCCCAGCATTTT,CASSLRDRPNQPQHF
-,TRBV10-1,-,TRBJ1-1,TGCGCCAGCAGCGGAGGCCGAGATCTGTGGGTATGGGCTGAAGCTTTCTTT,CASSGGRDLWVWAEAFF
-,TRBV9,TRBD2,TRBJ2-1,TGTGCCAGCAGCGTATCGACTAGCGGGGGCCACAATGAGCAGTTCTTC,CASSVSTSGGHNEQFF
-,TRBV11-3,-,TRBJ1-3,TGTGCCAGCAGCTTTAGTACAGCTTACTCTGGAAACACCATATATTTT,CASSFSTAYSGNTIYF
-,TRBV30,TRBD1,TRBJ1-4,TGTGCCTGGAGTGGGGACAGGGGTAATGAAAAACTGTTTTTT,CAWSGDRGNEKLFF
once,TRBV6-2/TRBV6-3,TRBD2,TRBJ2-2,TGTGCCAGCAGTTACTCGAGTCTAGCGGGTGGGGAGCTGTTTTTT,CASSYSSLAGGELFF
-,TRBV19,TRBD1,TRBJ1-1,TGTGCGGCAAGGGGGACAGGCGATAACACTGAAGCTTTCTTT,CAARGTGDNTEAFF
-,TRBV25-1,-,TRBJ1-2,TGTGCCAGCAGTGACCGACAGGTTGGCTACACCTTC,CASSDRQVGYTF
-,TRBV2,TRBD1,TRBJ1-1,TGTGCCAGCAGTGCCAGAAGCGGGACAGGGGGGAGTGGGACGAACACTGAAGCTTTCTTT,CASSARSGTGGSGTNTEAFF
-,TRBV19,-,TRBJ2-2,TGTGCCAGTAGTATTGCCGGGAGATCCACCGGGGAGCTGTTTTTT,CASSIAGRSTGELFF
-,TRBV4-1,-,TRBJ1-2,TGCGCCAGCAGCCAAGATATGATCCTAGTACCCTATGAGGGGGTTGGCTACACCTTC,CASSQDMILVPYEGVGYTF
-,TRBV7-9,-,TRBJ1-1,TGTGCCAGCAGCCGGAACACTGAAGCTTTCTTT,CASSRNTEAFF
-,TRBV5-6,-,TRBJ2-2,TGTGCCAGCAGCCTGGCAGGGCAGGACACCGGGGAGCTGTTTTTT,CASSLAGQDTGELFF
-,TRBV5-6,TRBD1,TRBJ1-6,TGTGCCAGCAGCCGCGGGACAGGGGCCTATAATTCACCCCTCCACTTT,CASSRGTGAYNSPLHF
-,TRBV5-4,TRBD1,TRBJ1-2,TGTGCCAGCAGCGTGTGGACAGGGAACTATGGCTACACCTTC,CASSVWTGNYGYTF
-,TRBV19,TRBD1,TRBJ1-2,TGTGCCAGTAGTATAGGAGGACAGGGGTCCTATGGCTACACCTTC,CASSIGGQGSYGYTF
-,TRBV20-1,-,TRBJ2-7,TGCAGTGCAACTATTAGGGGTGAGCAGTACTTC,CSATIRGEQYF
-,TRBV2,TRBD1,TRBJ2-5,TGTGCCAGCAGGGGAGACAGGGGCCAAGAGACCCAGTACTTC,CASRGDRGQETQYF
-,TRBV6-5,TRBD1,TRBJ2-5,TGTGCCAGCAGTTACTCGAGATGGACAGGTCAAGAGACCCAGTACTTC,CASSYSRWTGQETQYF
-,TRBV3-1/TRBV3-2,TRBD1,TRBJ1-2,TGTGCCAGCAGCAACCGGGACAGGGGGAACTATGGCTACACCTTC,CASSNRDRGNYGYTF
-,TRBV7-6,-,TRBJ2-7,TGTGCCAGCAGCTTAGTAGAAGAGCAGTACTTC,CASSLVEEQYF
-,TRBV11-3,TRBD1,TRBJ1-1,TGTGCCAGCAGCTCGAGACAGGGGTCAAACACTGAAGCTTTCTTT,CASSSRQGSNTEAFF
-,TRBV5-6,TRBD1,TRBJ1-1,TGTGCCAGCAGCATCCCGGGACAGCTGAACACTGAAGCTTTCTTT,CASSIPGQLNTEAFF
-,TRBV7-9,-,TRBJ1-1,TGTGCCAGCGGCCAGGGGACGGGAAACACTGAAGCTTTCTTT,CASGQGTGNTEAFF
few,TRBV19,-,TRBJ1-2,TGTGCCAGTAGTATGAGGGATTTGGGCGGCTACACCTTC,CASSMRDLGGYTF
-,TRBV27,-,TRBJ1-2,TGTGCCAGCAGTCCGGGTCTTCCCAGCGGCTACACCTTC,CASSPGLPSGYTF
once,TRBV2,TRBD1,TRBJ1-1,TGTGCCAGCAGCCCAAGCAGGGGGCCCGGCACTGAAGCTTTCTTT,CASSPSRGPGTEAFF
few,TRBV5-1,-,TRBJ1-1,TGCGCCAGCAGACAGGTACTGAACACTGAAGCTTTCTTT,CASRQVLNTEAFF
-,TRBV19,TRBD1,TRBJ1-6,TGTGCCAGTAGTATAGGGCAGGGGGCGAATTCACCCCTCCACTTT,CASSIGQGANSPLHF
-,TRBV5-1,TRBD1,TRBJ2-7,TGCGCCAGCAGCCTACAGGGGGACTACGAGCAGTACTTC,CASSLQGDYEQYF
once,TRBV4-3,TRBD1,TRBJ2-3,TGCGCCAGCAGTCAGGGGACCAGGGGGAACACAGATACGCAGTATTTT,CASSQGTRGNTDTQYF
-,TRBV27,TRBD1,TRBJ2-1,TGTGCCAGCAGTTCGGGACAGAGAAACAATGAGCAGTTCTTC,CASSSGQRNNEQFF